The clone carrying this TCR beta chain occurred many times. This sample was taken from a study of control samples from healthy donors and cancer patients. The CDR3 runs 17 residues. Here immunoSEQ multiplex PCR was the method, and the copy in TCRdb shows in-frame clones only, minus some. The table includes 150,000 to 200,000 clones, more than 85% detected once. The sequencing sample was made of blood. This receptor was identified in a woman aged 40 to 50 in good health. V usage is TRBV21-1 and J usage is TRBJ1-6. TRBV21-1 is recorded as a pseudogene. CDR3 residues: CASSKAKGGSGNSPLHF. As DNA, the CDR3 is TGTGCCAGCAGCAAAGCAAAGGGCGGTTCTGGTAATTCACCCCTCCACTTT.